This T cell receptor beta chain was recovered during a study of radiotherapy plus CTLA-4 blockade in lung cancer. The overall study: 18% of patients responded objectively, and approximately 33% achieved disease control. General study points: Early shifts in blood T cell clones, with interferon-beta, reportedly predicted response best. TCR clones of tumor origin grew in blood after radiotherapy plus ipilimumab.

Data came from immunoSEQ multiplex PCR; TCRdb stores just in-frame clones and leaves some out. The table has 53,000 or so clones, 65% to 85% seen once; the top ten hold more than 9.5%. Focal radiation plus CTLA-4 blockade with ipilimumab was administered to patients who had chemo-refractory metastatic non-small-cell lung cancer. The V gene's germline CDR1 is WNHNN and CDR2 SYGVQD (reference sequence). The length of the CDR3 is 12 residues. Trimming stripped 4 bases from V and 8 bases from J, with 9 bases between. In its sample, this clone was seen once. Its cognate antigen is unknown. This clonotype was sampled from a human donor with non-small cell lung cancer who had stable disease on radiotherapy plus ipilimumab. The chain links TRBV10-1 to TRBJ2-1, with D perhaps TRBD1 (6 bases). This specimen consisted of peripheral blood, obtained from a patient treated with radiotherapy plus ipilimumab. Here the CDR3 reads CASSGTADEQFF. In DNA, the CDR3 is TGCGCCAGCAGTGGGACAGCCGATGAGCAGTTCTTC.